This T cell receptor (beta chain) came from a study of blood T cell repertoires in COVID-19. On the study more broadly: Both acute and convalescent COVID-19 samples were obtained from the United States, Italy and Spain. The analysed material was cDNA or gDNA that came from T cells, B-cell-depleted T cells, or PBMCs.

The CDR3 spans 14 residues. J gave up 4 bases and V 3 bases, and 9 bases lay outside the gene matches. Germline V CDR1 and CDR2: GTSNPN, SVGIG (reference sequence). This clone was observed once. Patients in Seattle were enrolled during active infection, then followed longitudinally. Repertoires were generated with immunoSEQ multiplex PCR, while TCRdb's copy carries only in-frame clones and drops some. The table lists about 240,000 clones, roughly 85% of them singletons. This chain links TRBV30 with TRBJ2-7; 7 bases are a match to TRBD1. The sample taken for sequencing was peripheral blood. The clonotype originates from a man aged 50 or older with COVID-19, enrolled during active disease. CDR3 sequence: CAWRTGPFGYEQYF. CDR3 sequence (DNA): TGTGCCTGGAGGACAGGGCCTTTCGGTTACGAGCAGTACTTC.